Presented here are 12 T cell receptor beta chains from one specimen sequenced in a study of regulatory T cells in long-lasting Graves disease. Arm-PCR of CDR3 regions and iRepertoire HTBI primers were used to build TCR beta libraries. TCRdb re-analysed the multiplex PCR reads in MiXCR, keeping a single row per CDR3 protein. The table has about 450,000 distinct CDR3 sequences, 13% to 15% seen once. Time point of the sample: newly diagnosed GD, antithyroid drugs for less than 3 months. The TCR library was prepared using RNA isolated from PBMCs. The sample also formed part of further work on T cells in Graves' hyperthyroidism and ophthalmopathy.

Material: peripheral blood mononuclear cells (PBMCs), obtained at new diagnosis, from a patient treated with antithyroid drugs. The receptors derive from a woman aged 45-59 years with Graves disease.

This chain connects TRBV5-1 to TRBJ2-1; perhaps TRBD2 as D (6 bases). The germline V gene has CDR1 SGHRS and CDR2 YFSETQ. V lost 0 bases, J lost 7 bases, and 14 bases lay in between. This CDR3 comprises 15 residues. The CDR3 coding sequence is TGCGCCAGCAGCTTGGTAGCGGACCTTGGAAATGAGCAGTTCTTC. This codes for CASSLVADLGNEQFF.

The chain couples TRBV13 to TRBJ2-1; 11 bases fit TRBD2. Germline V CDR1 and CDR2: PRHDT, FYEKMQ (reference sequence). V lost 5 bases to trimming and J lost 2 bases; unmatched junction nucleotides: 14. The CDR3 is made up of 19 amino acids. CDR3: CASSKPGLADQGPYNEQFF. In DNA form, the CDR3 reads TGTGCCAGCAGCAAACCGGGACTAGCGGATCAGGGTCCCTACAATGAGCAGTTCTTC.

This chain links TRBV19 with TRBJ1-1, with a tentative D call TRBD1 (5 bases). This CDR3 region has 14 residues. Germline CDR1 and CDR2: LNHDA and SQIVND (reference sequence). V lost 10 bases to trimming and J lost 1 base, with 16 bases between them. The CDR3 sequence: CATSPSGGNTEAFF. The CDR3 DNA follows: TGTGCCACCAGCCCCAGTGGGGGGAACACTGAAGCTTTCTTT.

Many counts were recorded for this clonotype. The chain recombines TRBV24-1 with TRBJ1-4; D is undetermined. Germline CDR1 KGHDR, CDR2 SFDVKD. The CDR3 runs to 16 residues. Trimming took 3 bases from V and 1 from J, leaving 11 bases between them. The DNA of the CDR3 is TGTGCCACCAGTGATCCCCGGACGGGAACTAATGAAAAACTGTTTTTT. This sequence encodes CATSDPRTGTNEKLFF.

This clonotype was counted between two and nine times. V is TRBV6-5 and J is TRBJ2-1, with D perhaps being TRBD1 or TRBD2 (5 bases each). Trimming removed 2 bases at V and 9 bases at J, with 20 bases between. This CDR3 is built from 16 residues. Germline V gives CDR1 MNHEY, CDR2 SVGAGI. The CDR3 coding sequence is TGTGCCAGCAGTTACCCGATCACGGGACGGGTAGGTGAGCAGTTCTTC. Translating gives CASSYPITGRVGEQFF.

This clonotype was detected ten times or more. The chain has TRBV2 and TRBJ2-1; D not certain. Deletions cut 8 bases from V and 0 bases from J, with 11 bases between. Germline values: CDR1 SNHLY, CDR2 FYNNEI. The CDR3 spans 14 residues. The CDR3 DNA is TGTGCCAGCGGGAACTTGGGCTCCTACAATGAGCAGTTCTTC. As protein: CASGNLGSYNEQFF.

About this clonotype: A much larger clone lies one base from this, so it may be a read error. The CDR3 spells CASSVVGNNEQFF. CDR3 nucleotides: TGTGCCAGCAGCGTAGTGGGGAACAATGAGCAGTTCTTC. The rearrangement links TRBV9 to TRBJ2-1; D not resolved. Germline loops: CDR1 SGDLS, CDR2 YYNGEE. This CDR3 region has 13 residues. V was clipped by 0 bases and J by 5 bases, with 6 bases between them.

This clonotype was observed at least ten times. V and J are TRBV12-3 or TRBV12-4 and TRBJ1-2; possible D gene TRBD1, 6 bases. CDR3 length: 16 residues. V gave up 3 bases and J gave up 4 bases, with 18 bases separating them. The CDR3 DNA sequence: TGTGCCAGCAGTTTTGGGGGCGCGGGTTCGGGCTATGGCTACACCTTC. The encoded protein is CASSFGGAGSGYGYTF.

Many counts were recorded for this clonotype. The J gene is TRBJ1-1, the V gene TRBV12-3 or TRBV12-4; D not certain. This CDR3 has 14 amino acids. The V gene lost 6 bases and the J gene lost 1 base, with 12 bases spanning the gap. In nucleotides, the CDR3 is TGTGCCAGCAGCTTCATAGGAGGGAACACTGAAGCTTTCTTT. It yields the protein CASSFIGGNTEAFF.

V gene TRBV7-9 combines with J gene TRBJ2-3; a possible D gene is TRBD2 (6 bases). The length of the CDR3 is 12 residues. Germline lookup yields CDR1 SEHNR and CDR2 FQNEAQ (reference sequence). Trimming removed 1 base at V and 14 bases at J, with 13 bases between. CDR3 sequence (DNA): TGTGCCAGCAGCTTAGGGGTCTTCGGGGGGTATTTT. The encoded protein is CASSLGVFGGYF.

This clonotype was detected ten times or more. The chain carries TRBV3-1 and TRBJ2-7; D unclear. This CDR3 contains 13 residues. The germline V and J ends were trimmed by 0 bases and 4 bases, with 7 bases remaining between them. Germline CDR1 and CDR2: LGHDT and YNNKEL (reference sequence). Written as DNA, the CDR3 is TGTGCCAGCAGCCAAGAAGACGGATACGAGCAGTACTTC. Residues: CASSQEDGYEQYF.

The rearrangement joins TRBV7-2 to TRBJ1-1; D uncertain. This CDR3 comprises 14 residues. Trimming removed 2 bases at V and 1 base at J, with 8 bases between. CDR1 and CDR2 from the germline V gene are SGHTA and FQGNSA. CDR3 DNA: TGTGCCAGCAGCTTATCCGAGGGGAACACTGAAGCTTTCTTT. The encoded protein is CASSLSEGNTEAFF.